Following are 6 T cell receptor beta chains from one sample sequenced in a study of PD-L1 blockade in urothelial cancer. Sample time point: peripheral blood 6 weeks after treatment start. The data were produced by immunoSEQ multiplex PCR, yet TCRdb's version contains in-frame clones alone and is incomplete. The sample lists 35,000 to 55,000 clones; 82% were seen once. Sequencing was performed on PBMCs, taken around atezolizumab (anti-PD-L1) treatment. The receptors here all came from a man in his sixties with urothelial cancer.

Note on this clone: Other DNA sequences of this sample code for an identical CDR3. The rearrangement uses TRBV11-2 and TRBJ2-5, with D tentatively TRBD2 (7 bases). The CDR3 sequence is 15 residues long. Trimming shortened V by 1 base and J by 4 bases, and 13 bases separated the two germline ends. Germline-derived CDR1 and CDR2 are SGHAT and FQNNGV. In DNA form, the CDR3 reads TGTGCCAGCAGCTTAGGAGGGGGGGGTGGAGAGACCCAGTACTTC. Its translation is CASSLGGGGGETQYF. The whole variable domain, remainder taken from reference TRBV11-2 and TRBJ2-5, is EAGVAQSPRYKIIEKRQSVAFWCNPISGHATLYWYQQILGQGPKLLIQFQNNGVVDDSQLPKDRFSAERLKGVDSTLKIQPAKLEDSAVYLCASSLGGGGGETQYFGPGTRLLVL.

The rearrangement links TRBV7-6 to TRBJ2-3, with a possible D match to TRBD2 (5 bases). This CDR3 contains 15 residues. V was pared by 1 base and J by 4 bases, with 12 bases between. Per germline, CDR1 SGHVS and CDR2 FNYEAQ. The DNA of the CDR3 is TGTGCCAGCAGCTTAGGAGGGTTTAGTGCAGATACGCAGTATTTT. Its translation is CASSLGGFSADTQYF.

This chain uses TRBV7-9 with TRBJ2-1; 10 bases line up with TRBD1. The CDR3 sequence is 19 residues long. The trim removed 8 bases at V and 2 bases at J, leaving 18 bases unmatched. Germline V CDR1 and CDR2: SEHNR, FQNEAQ (reference sequence). The CDR3 DNA reads as TGTGCCAGCCTCTCGTGGACAGGGGGTTCTAGCGGAACCTACAATGAGCAGTTCTTC. The encoded protein is CASLSWTGGSSGTYNEQFF.

This clone appeared a few times. The chain is built from TRBV7-9 and TRBJ1-2, with D hard to call. Trimming removed 1 base from V and 3 bases from J, with 6 bases in between. The CDR3 spans 13 residues. Germline CDR1 SEHNR, CDR2 FQNEAQ (reference sequence). CDR3: CASSLDIDYGYTF. The CDR3 DNA reads as TGTGCCAGCAGCTTAGACATCGACTATGGCTACACCTTC.

CDR3 coding DNA: TGTGCCAGCAGTTTAGTGGACAGCTCCTACGAGCAGTACTTC. Encoded protein: CASSLVDSSYEQYF. The genes are TRBV27 and TRBJ2-7, with D maybe TRBD1 (6 bases). CDR1 and CDR2 from the germline V gene are MNHEY and SMNVEV (reference sequence). Trimming shortened V by 2 bases and J by 0 bases, and 8 bases separated the two germline ends. The CDR3 runs to 14 residues.

V and J are TRBV12-5 and TRBJ2-1; 9 bases are shared with TRBD2. The CDR3 loop spans 14 amino acids. V lost 1 base to trimming and J lost 5 bases; unmatched junction nucleotides: 0. CDR1 is LGHNT and CDR2 is FRNRAP in the germline V gene. CDR3 loop: CASGLGLADNEQFF. The DNA of the CDR3 is TGTGCTAGTGGTTTGGGACTAGCGGACAATGAGCAGTTCTTC.